These 10 T cell receptor beta chains originate from one sample sequenced in a study of identifying expanded T cells in peripheral blood (dated by TCRdb to between 2018 and 2021). The library was built by means of the immunoSEQ multiplex PCR assay. Not all clones reach the TCRdb copy of this immuneACCESS table, which keeps in-frame sequences only. Checked studies attribute under half of the gap to unresolved V genes and leave the rest unexplained. This sample holds around 99,000 clones; about 88% were observed only once. The top ten clones comprise just under 8.5% of the sample. Sample: blood. The receptors shown here come from a person aged 18-69 years in good health.

The chain couples TRBV27 to TRBJ1-2, with 8 positions matching TRBD1. CDR1 and CDR2 from the germline V gene are MNHEY and SMNVEV (reference sequence). The ends lost 9 bases at V and 2 bases at J; junction bases unmatched: 8. CDR3 length equals 14 residues. In nucleotides, the CDR3 is TGTGCCAGTAACACAGGGGGACCAAACTATGGCTACACCTTC. Translating gives CASNTGGPNYGYTF.

This chain joins TRBV7-8 and TRBJ2-3; 9 nucleotides agree with TRBD1. With 6 bases clipped from V and 7 bases from J, the junction kept 20 bases outside the gene matches. The V gene's germline CDR1 is SGHVS and CDR2 FQNEAQ. The CDR3 has 18 residues. The CDR3 region is CASRLLGKVATGGNTQYF. In nucleotides, the CDR3 is TGTGCCAGCAGGCTACTGGGGAAGGTAGCGACAGGGGGGAATACGCAGTATTTT.

This clone was recorded a few times. V usage is TRBV6-1 and J usage is TRBJ1-3; D gene unclear. The ends were cut back, 4 bases at V and 0 bases at J, with 7 bases in the middle. Per germline, CDR1 MNHNS and CDR2 SASEGT. This CDR3 has 14 residues. The CDR3 region has the DNA TGTGCCAGCAGTGCGCTCAGCTCTGGAAACACCATATATTTT. The encoded protein is CASSALSSGNTIYF.

V usage is TRBV10-3 and J usage is TRBJ1-6; D unresolved. The CDR3 covers 14 residues. CDR1 and CDR2 from the germline V gene are ENHRY and SYGVKD. Trimming took 3 bases from V and 6 from J, leaving 9 bases between them. The CDR3 here is CAISDSQSNSPLHF. The CDR3 nucleotides read TGTGCCATCAGTGATTCACAGAGTAATTCACCCCTCCACTTT.

The rearrangement uses TRBV2 and TRBJ2-7, with D possibly TRBD1 on 5 matching bases. This CDR3 spans 14 amino acids. CDR1 is SNHLY and CDR2 is FYNNEI in the germline V gene. Trimming removed 4 bases from V and 2 bases from J, with 12 bases in between. The DNA of the CDR3 is TGTGCCAGCAGTGTGGGGCAGGCGACCTACGAGCAGTACTTC. It translates to CASSVGQATYEQYF. Together with reference TRBV2 and TRBJ2-7, the CDR3 gives the full variable domain: EPEVTQTPSHQVTQMGQEVILRCVPISNHLYFYWYRQILGQKVEFLVSFYNNEISEKSEIFDDQFSVERPDGSNFTLKIRSTKLEDSAMYFCASSVGQATYEQYFGPGTRLTVT.

This chain joins TRBV5-8 and TRBJ2-7; the D call may be TRBD1 or TRBD2 (5 bases each). The CDR3 totals 16 residues. Germline V CDR1 and CDR2: SGHTS, YDEGEE. The V and J ends lost 6 bases and 1 base respectively, with 20 bases between them. CDR3 loop: CASTGRHSRVSYEQYF. The CDR3 nucleotides read TGTGCCAGCACGGGACGGCACTCAAGGGTTTCCTACGAGCAGTACTTC.

This chain joins TRBV7-2 and TRBJ1-2; D might be TRBD1 (5 bases). CDR1 and CDR2 from the germline V gene are SGHTA and FQGNSA. This CDR3 is 13 amino acids long. V was trimmed by 4 bases and J by 4 bases, leaving 10 bases between them. CDR3 DNA: TGTGCCAGCAGCTCGAGACAGACCTATGGCTACACCTTC. It yields the protein CASSSRQTYGYTF.

The chain employs TRBV2 and TRBJ1-4; D uncertain. The CDR3 sequence is 13 residues long. Germline V gene lookup returns CDR1 SNHLY and CDR2 FYNNEI. Trimming removed 3 bases at V and 3 bases at J, with 5 bases between. The CDR3 DNA sequence: TGTGCCAGCAGTGACTTGGCTAATGAAAAACTGTTTTTT. It is translated as CASSDLANEKLFF.

This rearrangement joins TRBV6-5 to TRBJ1-5; 9 bases match TRBD1. This CDR3 comprises 14 residues. J gave up 1 base and V 9 bases, and 4 bases lay outside the gene matches. Germline CDR1 and CDR2: MNHEY and SVGAGI. The CDR3 DNA reads as TGTGCCAGTTCGGGACAGGGAAGCAATCAGCCCCAGCATTTT. This encodes CASSGQGSNQPQHF.

The V gene is TRBV15, the J gene TRBJ2-7; D is perhaps TRBD1 (5 bases). Trimming took off 4 bases at V and 7 bases at J, with 8 bases between the two ends. Per the germline V gene, CDR1 is LNHNV and CDR2 is YYDKDF (reference sequence). This CDR3 has 11 residues. CDR3 sequence (DNA): TGTGCCACCAGCATCCCAGGGGAGCAGTACTTC. Amino acids: CATSIPGEQYF.